One sample yielded the 20 T cell receptor beta chains listed below, sequenced in a study of cytomegalovirus exposure and HLA in healthy donors. PCR involved 60 Vbeta and 13 Jbeta primers. The method was immunoSEQ multiplex PCR; TCRdb's version includes in-frame clones alone and lacks a portion of them. The sample lists around 150,000 clones; roughly 80% were seen once. Sample: PBMCs. The origin of the receptors is a man aged 45-65 years in good health and CMV-seropositive.

The chain links TRBV18 to TRBJ2-3; 16 nucleotides align to TRBD2. V shed 3 bases, J shed 4 bases, and the junction held 1 base outside the gene matches. CDR1 is KGHSH and CDR2 is LQKENI in the germline V gene. The CDR3 extends over 16 amino acids. For the CDR3, the DNA is TGTGCCAGCTCACCGGGACTAGCGGGAGGGTCAGATACGCAGTATTTT. The encoded protein is CASSPGLAGGSDTQYF. The full variable domain, rest sourced from reference TRBV18 and TRBJ2-3, is NAGVMQNPRHLVRRRGQEARLRCSPMKGHSHVYWYRQLPEEGLKFMVYLQKENIIDESGMPKERFSAEFPKEGPSILRIQQVVRGDSAAYFCASSPGLAGGSDTQYFGPGTRLTVL.

This sequence joins TRBV12-1 and TRBJ1-2; the tabulated D call, TRBD1, remains unverified against the DNA. TRBV12-1 is a known pseudogene. This CDR3 has 15 amino acids. This CDR3 is CASSFALGQGLGYTF. The CDR3 DNA is TGTGCCAGCAGCTTTGCGCTGGGACAGGGTTTAGGCTACACCTTC.

The chain joins TRBV9 to TRBJ2-1, with TRBD2 matching over 11 bases. V gave up 1 base and J gave up 5 bases; unmatched junction bases: 8. CDR1 is SGDLS and CDR2 is YYNGEE in the germline V gene. The CDR3 is 17 residues long. The CDR3 DNA reads TGTGCCAGCAGCGTAAGTAGCGGGAGGGCCAAAGACAATGAGCAGTTCTTC. Its translation: CASSVSSGRAKDNEQFF.

The chain has TRBV5-4 and TRBJ2-3; 8 bases are shared with TRBD1. With 6 bases clipped from V and 2 bases from J, the junction kept 8 bases outside the gene matches. CDR1 is SGHNT, CDR2 YYREEE, per germline (reference sequence). The CDR3 totals 15 residues. The CDR3 region is CASIRGQGPTDTQYF. For the CDR3, the DNA is TGTGCCAGCATCCGCGGACAGGGACCCACAGATACGCAGTATTTT. The variable domain in full, with the rest retrieved from reference TRBV5-4 and TRBJ2-3, is ETGVTQSPTHLIKTRGQQVTLRCSSQSGHNTVSWYQQALGQGPQFIFQYYREEENGRGNFPPRFSGLQFPNYSSELNVNALELDDSALYLCASIRGQGPTDTQYFGPGTRLTVL.

The chain carries TRBV27 and TRBJ1-4, with 10 bases lining up with TRBD1. This CDR3 region has 18 residues. The V gene's germline CDR1 is MNHEY and CDR2 SMNVEV (reference sequence). After removal of 0 bases from V and 0 bases from J, the junction contained 4 bases not matched to a gene. The CDR3 loop is CASSLSGQGLSTNEKLFF. The CDR3 DNA sequence: TGTGCCAGCAGTTTATCGGGACAGGGGCTATCAACTAATGAAAAACTGTTTTTT. Complete variable domain (other parts from reference TRBV27 and TRBJ1-4): EAQVTQNPRYLITVTGKKLTVTCSQNMNHEYMSWYRQDPGLGLRQIYYSMNVEVTDKGDVPEGYKVSRKEKRNFPLILESPSPNQTSLYFCASSLSGQGLSTNEKLFFGSGTQLSVL.

The chain recombines TRBV4-3 with TRBJ1-1, with 7 bases identical to TRBD1. CDR1 is LGHNA and CDR2 is YSLEER in the germline V gene. The V and J ends lost 3 bases and 4 bases, in that order; junction bases with no gene match: 5. The CDR3 spans 14 residues. The CDR3 sequence: CASSHDRVSTEAFF. The CDR3 DNA is TGCGCCAGCAGCCATGACAGGGTAAGCACTGAAGCTTTCTTT.

Here the CDR3 DNA reads TGTGCCAGCTCACCAATTCCGGGAGTTTACACCGGGGAGCTGTTTTTT. This codes for CASSPIPGVYTGELFF. This chain uses TRBV18 with TRBJ2-2, with TRBD2 as a possible D gene (6 bases). CDR3 length: 16 residues. CDR1 and CDR2 (germline): KGHSH, LQKENI. Trimming left V 2 bases short and J 3 bases short, with 13 bases between.

The chain links TRBV27 to TRBJ2-5, with D hard to call. Germline CDR1 MNHEY, CDR2 SMNVEV (reference sequence). CDR3 length equals 13 residues. Trimming shortened V by 2 bases and J by 1 base, and 5 bases separated the two germline ends. Here the CDR3 DNA reads TGTGCCAGCAGTTTACTCAGCCAAGAGACCCAGTACTTC. The encoded protein is CASSLLSQETQYF.

J is TRBJ2-3 and V is TRBV13; no reliable D call. Deletions cut 0 bases from V and 4 bases from J, with 17 bases between. CDR1 and CDR2 (germline): PRHDT, FYEKMQ (reference sequence). The CDR3 totals 17 residues. CDR3 nucleotide sequence: TGTGCCAGCAGCTTAGGAGTCGCCCCGAGTGGTTCAGATACGCAGTATTTT. This sequence encodes CASSLGVAPSGSDTQYF.

This clone occurred a few times. This chain connects TRBV6-5 to TRBJ2-7; 9 bases align to TRBD1. The germline gives CDR1 MNHEY, CDR2 SVGAGI. V dropped 5 bases and J dropped 4; count of bases not matched to a gene: 6. CDR3 size: 14 residues. The CDR3 is CASSPGTGIYEQYF. In DNA form, the CDR3 reads TGTGCCAGCAGTCCCGGGACAGGGATTTACGAGCAGTACTTC.

This chain joins TRBV5-4 and TRBJ1-4, with TRBD1 matching 9 bases. The CDR3 spans 15 residues. Germline V gene lookup returns CDR1 SGHNT and CDR2 YYREEE (reference sequence). With V trimmed by 4 bases and J by 6 bases, 7 bases remained unmatched. The CDR3 here is CASSITGGGYEKLFF. The CDR3 DNA is TGTGCCAGCAGCATAACAGGGGGCGGGTATGAAAAACTGTTTTTT. Full variable domain (missing parts from reference TRBV5-4 and TRBJ1-4): ETGVTQSPTHLIKTRGQQVTLRCSSQSGHNTVSWYQQALGQGPQFIFQYYREEENGRGNFPPRFSGLQFPNYSSELNVNALELDDSALYLCASSITGGGYEKLFFGSGTQLSVL.

The chain employs TRBV11-3 and TRBJ1-2, with TRBD1 identical over 8 bases. The CDR3 consists of 13 residues. V gave up 6 bases and J gave up 4 bases; unmatched junction bases: 4. Germline CDR1 SGHNT, CDR2 YENEEA. The CDR3 coding sequence is TGTGCCAGCAGTCAGGGGGCTGGCTATGGCTACACCTTC. It codes for CASSQGAGYGYTF. The full variable domain, with the rest looked up from reference TRBV11-3 and TRBJ1-2, is EAGVVQSPRYKIIEKKQPVAFWCNPISGHNTLYWYLQNLGQGPELLIRYENEEAVDDSQLPKDRFSAERLKGVDSTLKIQPAELGDSAVYLCASSQGAGYGYTFGSGTRLTVV.

V is TRBV28 and J is TRBJ2-5; no clear D gene. The CDR3 has 11 residues. V was trimmed by 7 bases and J by 2 bases, leaving 5 bases between them. The germline V gene has CDR1 MDHEN and CDR2 SYDVKM. The CDR3 loop reads CASNSQETQYF. CDR3 DNA: TGTGCCAGCAACAGTCAAGAGACCCAGTACTTC. Drawing the rest from reference TRBV28 and TRBJ2-5, the complete variable domain is DVKVTQSSRYLVKRTGEKVFLECVQDMDHENMFWYRQDPGLGLRLIYFSYDVKMKEKGDIPEGYSVSREKKERFSLILESASTNQTSMYLCASNSQETQYFGPGTRLLVL.

J is TRBJ2-1 and V is TRBV5-6; no clear D gene. V lost 4 bases and J lost 5, with 16 bases in between. The CDR3 covers 15 residues. CDR1 and CDR2 from the germline V gene are SGHDT and YYEEEE. CDR3 nucleotides: TGTGCCAGCAGCCACAATTATTTTCGGGACAATGAGCAGTTCTTC. Translating gives CASSHNYFRDNEQFF.

V usage is TRBV27 and J usage is TRBJ2-7, with D uncertain. This CDR3 comprises 11 residues. The germline CDR1 and CDR2 sequences are MNHEY and SMNVEV (reference sequence). Trimming removed 6 bases from V and 3 bases from J, with 6 bases in between. Here the CDR3 DNA reads TGTGCCAGCAGGACAAACTACGAGCAGTACTTC. Protein: CASRTNYEQYF.

The chain links TRBV30 to TRBJ1-2; 11 bases are shared with TRBD1. The CDR3 spans 15 residues. Germline CDR1 is GTSNPN and CDR2 is SVGIG (reference sequence). Trimming at V came to 5 bases and at J to 4 bases, leaving 9 bases not matched to a gene. CDR3 protein: CAWAPGTGGVYGYTF. In nucleotides, the CDR3 is TGTGCCTGGGCTCCCGGGACAGGGGGAGTCTATGGCTACACCTTC.

As concerns this clone: Germline and junction disagree at one end, which may indicate a read error. The chain joins TRBV6-5 to TRBJ1-1; D might be TRBD1 (6 bases). The CDR3 length is 14 residues. CDR1 is MNHEY and CDR2 is SVGAGI in the germline V gene. CDR3 loop: CASSGTYLNTEAFF. Written as DNA, the CDR3 is TGTGCCAGCAGTGGGACATACTTGAACACTGAAGCTTTTTTT.

The chain carries TRBV7-3 and TRBJ2-5; 7 nucleotides agree with TRBD2. The CDR3 loop spans 15 amino acids. V lost 5 bases to trimming and J lost 3 bases; unmatched junction nucleotides: 9. Germline V gene data show CDR1 as SGHTA and CDR2 as FQGTGA. The CDR3: CASSTRAAGEETQYF. The CDR3 coding sequence is TGTGCCAGCAGCACTCGGGCTGCGGGGGAAGAGACCCAGTACTTC.

This clone was found once. The chain has TRBV6-1 and TRBJ1-2, with D maybe TRBD1 (5 bases). The CDR3 spans 13 residues. The V end lost 4 bases, the J end lost 2 bases, and 8 bases lay between the germline ends. Germline V gene lookup returns CDR1 MNHNS and CDR2 SASEGT. CDR3 amino acids: CASSVSGNYGYTF. CDR3 in DNA: TGTGCCAGCAGTGTCTCAGGGAACTATGGCTACACCTTC.

This clone has a single count. The chain recombines TRBV4-3 with TRBJ1-1, with D uncertain. In germline, CDR1 is LGHNA, CDR2 YSLEER. CDR3 size: 15 residues. V shed 0 bases and J shed 11 bases, with 19 bases lying between them. CDR3 sequence reads: CASSQERDPFSKAFF. As DNA, the CDR3 is TGCGCCAGCAGCCAAGAGAGGGATCCATTCTCGAAGGCTTTCTTT.